This T cell receptor (beta chain) was obtained from a study of cytomegalovirus exposure and HLA in healthy donors. In the study overall: As released early, the data held about 85 million unique TCRs from HLA-typed donors. Study-wide findings and caveats: The analysis excluded some indistinguishable V segments, including TRBV6-2 and TRBV6-3.

PCR amplification relied on 60 Vbeta primers (plus 13 Jbeta primers). Per the original methods: In a later analysis, the count reached about 75 million unique TCR beta chains, with around 10 million shared. TCRdb's table, derived via immunoSEQ multiplex PCR, lists solely in-frame clones and lacks some. V, J and clone size are those of that table, while D and trimming were read from the DNA. The sample lists 90,000 to 120,000 clones, approximately 80% seen once, with approximately 1.9% in the top ten. Notes on this clone: The antigen remains undetermined.

Trimming pared 1 base from V and 5 bases from J, leaving 29 bases between. The germline CDR1 and CDR2 sequences are MNHEY and SMNVEV (reference sequence). The CDR3 covers 21 residues. At collection, donors were nominally healthy, but unrecorded immune exposures were probable. The sequenced material came from PBMCs. The V gene is TRBV27, the J gene TRBJ2-2; D may be TRBD1 (7 bases). The TCR was taken from a woman between 35 and 50 years old in good health and CMV-seronegative. DNA of the CDR3: TGTGCCAGCAGTTTATTAGGTTCCCGGGGGTCGACAGGGCTACCGACCGGGGAGCTGTTTTTT. Translation: CASSLLGSRGSTGLPTGELFF.